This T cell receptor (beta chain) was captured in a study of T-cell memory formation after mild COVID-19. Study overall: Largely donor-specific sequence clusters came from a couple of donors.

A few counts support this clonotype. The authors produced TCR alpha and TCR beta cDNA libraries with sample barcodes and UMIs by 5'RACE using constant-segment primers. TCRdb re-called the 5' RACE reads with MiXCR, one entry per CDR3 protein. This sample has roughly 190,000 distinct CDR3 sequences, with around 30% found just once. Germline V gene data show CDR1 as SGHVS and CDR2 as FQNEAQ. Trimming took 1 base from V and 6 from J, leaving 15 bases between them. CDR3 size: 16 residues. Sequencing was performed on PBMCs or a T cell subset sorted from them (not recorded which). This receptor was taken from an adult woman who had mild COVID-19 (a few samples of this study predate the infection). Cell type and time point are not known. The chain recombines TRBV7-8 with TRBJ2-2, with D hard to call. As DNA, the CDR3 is TGTGCCAGCAGCTTAGTTTTAGGAGAGAGATCCGGGGAGCTGTTTTTT. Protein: CASSLVLGERSGELFF. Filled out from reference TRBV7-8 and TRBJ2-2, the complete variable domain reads GAGVSQSPRYKVAKRGQDVALRCDPISGHVSLFWYQQALGQGPEFLTYFQNEAQLDKSGLPSDRFFAERPEGSVSTLKIQRTQQEDSAVYLCASSLVLGERSGELFFGEGSRLTVL.